The 19 T cell receptor beta chains reported below all come from one sample, sequenced in a study of read filtering for tumor transcriptome and immune sequencing. This library used approximately 370 ng RNA and molecular barcoded adaptors spanning alpha/delta and beta/gamma chains. TCRdb ran MiXCR on the reads and lists one entry per CDR3 protein. The repertoire has about 130,000 distinct CDR3 sequences, approximately 12% of them found once; the top ten carry roughly 9.6%. The sequencing input was a population of CD138-negative cells sorted from bone marrow. These receptors originate from a donor at least 40 years old with multiple myeloma.

This clonotype was seen at least ten times. The rearrangement links TRBV10-2 to TRBJ2-1; 11 bases are shared with TRBD1. Germline lookup yields CDR1 WSHSY and CDR2 SAAADI. CDR3 length: 15 amino acids. V lost 7 bases, J lost 2 bases, and 4 bases stayed unmatched. The CDR3 loop is CASTADRGPYNEQFF. Written as DNA, the CDR3 is TGCGCCAGCACCGCGGACAGGGGGCCCTACAATGAGCAGTTCTTC.

This chain links TRBV5-1 with TRBJ1-3; D uncertain. CDR3 length equals 13 residues. Per the germline V gene, CDR1 is SGHRS and CDR2 is YFSETQ. Trimming pared 1 base from V and 4 bases from J, leaving 6 bases between. This chain's CDR3 is CASSLSGGNTIYF. The CDR3 DNA reads TGCGCCAGCAGCTTGTCGGGAGGAAACACCATATATTTT.

This clonotype was counted ten times or more. This sequence joins TRBV5-6 and TRBJ2-1, with 10 bases fitting TRBD2. Trimming at V came to 0 bases and at J to 5 bases, leaving 2 bases not matched to a gene. CDR3 length equals 15 residues. Germline lookup yields CDR1 SGHDT and CDR2 YYEEEE. In nucleotides, the CDR3 is TGTGCCAGCAGCTTGGCTAGCGGGAGCGACAATGAGCAGTTCTTC. This encodes CASSLASGSDNEQFF.

Concerning this clonotype itself: A clone one base away is much larger, so this may be a read error. The chain recombines TRBV3-1 with TRBJ1-1, with TRBD1 identical over 7 bases. Germline V gene sequence: CDR1 LGHDT, CDR2 YNNKEL (reference sequence). This CDR3 is built from 16 residues. DNA for the CDR3: TGTGCCGGCAGCCCCCATTCCGGGACAGTATACACTGAAGCTTTCTTT. Translation: CAGSPHSGTVYTEAFF.

This clonotype was seen repeatedly, ten times or more. The rearrangement links TRBV20-1 to TRBJ2-7, with a possible D match to TRBD1 (6 bases). This CDR3 region has 13 residues. Trimming left V 4 bases short and J 2 bases short, with 12 bases between. The V gene's germline CDR1 is DFQATT and CDR2 SNEGSKA (reference sequence). CDR3 DNA sequence: TGCAGTGCTATCTTGGGGGCCACCTACGAGCAGTACTTC. Its translation: CSAILGATYEQYF.

This clonotype came up many times. The genes are TRBV18 and TRBJ1-1, with D possibly TRBD1 on 5 matching bases. This CDR3 has 16 residues. Per the germline V gene, CDR1 is KGHSH and CDR2 is LQKENI. V was cut by 2 bases and J by 3 bases, with 16 bases left in between. CDR3 in DNA: TGTGCCAGCTCACCAAATTCGGGGCTCCTGGACACTGAAGCTTTCTTT. It encodes CASSPNSGLLDTEAFF.

As concerns this clonotype: This sequence may be a read error, since a much larger clone differs from it by one base. The genes are TRBV5-5 and TRBJ2-7; D is ambiguous. The germline V and J ends were trimmed by 2 bases and 1 base, with 10 bases remaining between them. Looked up from germline, CDR1 is SGHKS and CDR2 is YYEKEE (reference sequence). The CDR3 contains 14 residues. CDR3: CASSFSRGSYEQYF. DNA of the CDR3: TGTGCCAGCAGCTTTTCTAGAGGTTCCTACGAGCAGTACTTC. Based on the CDR3 plus reference TRBV5-5 and TRBJ2-7, the full variable domain is DAGVTQSPTHLIKTRGQQVTLRCSPISGHKSVSWYQQVLGQGPQFIFQYYEKEERGRGNFPDRFSARQFPNYSSELNVNALLLGDSALYLCASSFSRGSYEQYFGPGTRLTVT.

Notes on this clonotype: A read error is possible here, since a much larger clone lies one base away. The J gene is TRBJ1-2, the V gene TRBV7-3; the D is unclear. CDR1 SGHTA and CDR2 FQGTGA come from the germline V gene. The CDR3 runs 12 residues. CDR3 sequence: CASSFNFYGHTF. In DNA form, the CDR3 reads TGTGCCAGCAGCTTCAACTTCTATGGCCACACCTTC.

This clonotype was detected many times. The V and J genes are TRBV29-1 and TRBJ2-5; possibly TRBD1 for D (5 bases). The CDR3 contains 14 residues. Looked up from germline, CDR1 is SQVTM and CDR2 is ANQGSEA. V lost 6 bases, J lost 2 bases, and 16 bases lay in between. As DNA, the CDR3 is TGCAGCGTCAGGGATGACTGGGAACAAGAGACCCAGTACTTC. Translation: CSVRDDWEQETQYF. Based on the CDR3 plus reference TRBV29-1 and TRBJ2-5, the full variable domain is SAVISQKPSRDICQRGTSLTIQCQVDSQVTMMFWYRQQPGQSLTLIATANQGSEATYESGFVIDKFPISRPNLTFSTLTVSNMSPEDSSIYLCSVRDDWEQETQYFGPGTRLLVL.

A word on this clonotype: A much larger clone lies a single base off, so this may be a read error. The gene calls are TRBV28 and TRBJ2-3, with a possible D match to TRBD1 (5 bases). The V gene's germline CDR1 is MDHEN and CDR2 SYDVKM. The CDR3 has 12 residues. The CDR3 nucleotides are TGTGCCAGCAGCTCCCCAGGGCTTACGCAGTGTTTT. Translating it yields CASSSPGLTQCF.

As to this clonotype: Its ends do not fully match the called genes, so a read error is possible. The V call is TRBV5-1, the J call TRBJ2-5; perhaps TRBD1 as D (5 bases). Germline V gene data show CDR1 as SGHRS and CDR2 as YFSETQ. The CDR3 covers 12 residues. The DNA for the CDR3 is TGCGCCAGCAGGGACACTGAAGAGACCCAGGACTTC. It is translated as CASRDTEETQDF.

The J gene is TRBJ2-1, the V gene TRBV28; 11 bases are a match to TRBD2. Germline values: CDR1 MDHEN, CDR2 SYDVKM. The CDR3 covers 16 residues. J was trimmed by 0 bases and V by 7 bases; bases with no gene match: 5. The CDR3, as DNA: TGTGCCAGCACCGAGCTAGCGGGAGGCTCCTACAATGAGCAGTTCTTC. It codes for CASTELAGGSYNEQFF.

Worth noting for this clonotype: This sequence may be a read error, since a much larger clone differs from it by one base. The V call is TRBV10-3, the J call TRBJ2-3, with D unclear. The CDR3 extends over 13 amino acids. CDR1 ENHRY and CDR2 SYGVKD come from the germline V gene. The CDR3 region is CAISVASTVTQYF. The CDR3 DNA reads TGTGCCATCAGTGTTGCGAGCACAGTTACGCAGTATTTT.

This clonotype was counted many times. This chain connects TRBV7-3 to TRBJ2-3; no definite D call. Trimming shortened V by 2 bases and J by 3 bases, and 6 bases separated the two germline ends. The germline gives CDR1 SGHTA, CDR2 FQGTGA. CDR3 length equals 13 residues. This chain's CDR3 is CASSLLVTDTQYF. CDR3 nucleotide sequence: TGTGCCAGCAGCTTATTGGTGACAGATACGCAGTATTTT.

Remarks on this clonotype: Being one base from a much bigger clone, this may be a read error. The rearrangement links TRBV7-2 to TRBJ2-7; TRBD2 aligns across 11 bases. The germline CDR1 and CDR2 sequences are SGHTA and FQGNSA. This CDR3 is 17 amino acids long. CDR3 in DNA: TGTGCCAGCAGCTCACCTCAGGGACTAGCGGAGCACTACAAGCAGTACTTC. It codes for CASSSPQGLAEHYKQYF.

The genes are TRBV6-5 and TRBJ2-6; D not resolved. V lost 5 bases, J lost 2 bases, and 19 bases lay in between. CDR1 MNHEY and CDR2 SVGAGI come from the germline V gene. The CDR3 is made up of 18 amino acids. CDR3 region: CASSEYGTRGAGANVLTF. The CDR3 DNA reads as TGTGCCAGCAGTGAATATGGCACCAGAGGAGCTGGGGCCAACGTCCTGACTTTC.

This clonotype was counted many times. This chain links TRBV7-9 with TRBJ1-1; 9 positions agree with TRBD1. Germline CDR1 and CDR2: SEHNR and FQNEAQ (reference sequence). J lost 0 bases, V lost 10 bases, and 9 bases had no gene match. CDR3 length: 15 residues. The CDR3 sequence is CATRDRAFMNTEAFF. DNA for the CDR3: TGTGCCACCCGGGACAGGGCGTTTATGAACACTGAAGCTTTCTTT.

This clonotype was detected many times. CDR3 region: CATQPRRSGESTDTQYF. The CDR3 DNA sequence: TGTGCCACCCAACCGCGGCGTTCAGGGGAGAGCACAGATACGCAGTATTTT. The chain joins TRBV10-3 to TRBJ2-3; weak D call: TRBD1 (6 bases). CDR3 length: 17 residues. The V gene lost 10 bases and the J gene lost 0 bases, with 23 bases spanning the gap. Germline V gene lookup returns CDR1 ENHRY and CDR2 SYGVKD.

This clonotype has at least ten counts. The chain recombines TRBV18 with TRBJ2-3; 10 nucleotides match TRBD2. The J segment lost 5 bases and the V segment lost 1 base, leaving 18 bases of the junction unmatched. Germline V gene lookup returns CDR1 KGHSH and CDR2 LQKENI. This CDR3 is built from 20 residues. Written as DNA, the CDR3 is TGTGCCAGCTCACCACGGGTACTTTCGGCTAGCGGGAGCTTGGGAGATACGCAGTATTTT. This codes for CASSPRVLSASGSLGDTQYF.